This is a list of T cell receptor beta chains from one sample in a study of early T cells in non-severe SARS-CoV-2 infection. A single record per CDR3 protein comes from TCRdb applying MiXCR to the 5' RACE reads. Of some 34,000 distinct CDR3 sequences in the sample, over 8.5% were seen once. Material for sequencing was whole blood. The receptors were gathered from an adult who was a healthcare worker with PCR-confirmed SARS-CoV-2 infection or an uninfected control (not recorded which). The CDR3 runs from the conserved cysteine through the conserved F or W. A D gene is named only where the DNA matches it firmly. Size is omitted from some rows. Given values are once, few, many or a class for expanded clones.

v_gene	abundance	j_gene	d_gene	CDR3nt	CDR3aa
TRBV25-1	many	TRBJ2-1	.	TGTGCCAGGAGGGGGTCGGCGGGCTACAATGAGCAGTTCTTC	CARRGSAGYNEQFF
TRBV18	many	TRBJ2-1	.	TGTGCCAGCTCACTGAGACAGGACAATGAGCAGTTCTTC	CASSLRQDNEQFF
TRBV5-1	.	TRBJ1-4	TRBD1	TGCGCCAGCAGCTTGGAAGGGGGCGGTGAAAAACTGTTTTTT	CASSLEGGGEKLFF
TRBV3-1	.	TRBJ1-5	.	TGTGCCAGCAGCCAGGGGGCTAATCAGCCCCAGCATTTT	CASSQGANQPQHF
TRBV7-6	many	TRBJ2-1	.	TGTGCCAGCAGCTTAGATATCTACAGCTCCTACAATGAGCAGTTCTTC	CASSLDIYSSYNEQFF
TRBV20-1	.	TRBJ1-3	.	TGCAGTGCTCCCAGTGGAAACACCATATATTTT	CSAPSGNTIYF
TRBV10-3	many	TRBJ1-4	.	TGTGCCATCAGTAGTGGCGGTACTAATGAAAAACTGTTTTTT	CAISSGGTNEKLFF
TRBV3-1	many	TRBJ2-5	.	TGTGCCAGCAGCCTGGGAGGGGGTCCGCAAGAGACCCAGTACTTC	CASSLGGGPQETQYF
TRBV12-3/TRBV12-4	many	TRBJ1-6	.	TGTGCCAGCAGTTTATCCTTGGACGCCGGATATAATTCACCCCTCCACTTT	CASSLSLDAGYNSPLHF
TRBV28	many	TRBJ1-2	.	TGTGCCAGCAGTTTAGGGGGATTCGGGGTCTATGGCTACACCTTC	CASSLGGFGVYGYTF
TRBV18	many	TRBJ1-1	.	TGTGCCAGCTCACCCTACACAGGGTATGAGGCTTTCTTT	CASSPYTGYEAFF
TRBV29-1	many	TRBJ1-2	.	TGCAGCGTGGACCAGGGATCTAACTATGGCTACACCTTC	CSVDQGSNYGYTF
TRBV29-1	.	TRBJ1-1	.	TGCAGCGTCGCCCTCCTCAAGAACACTGAAGCTTTCTTT	CSVALLKNTEAFF
TRBV6-4	many	TRBJ2-1	.	TGTGCCAGCAGTGAGGGCAGGGGGGACGATGAGCAGTTCTTC	CASSEGRGDDEQFF
TRBV4-3	.	TRBJ1-2	TRBD1	TGCGCCAGCAGCCATACCGGGACAGCTTATGGCTACACCTTC	CASSHTGTAYGYTF
TRBV6-2/TRBV6-3	many	TRBJ2-3	TRBD1	TGTGCCAGCAGTTACTCCGGCAGGGGGCTTGGAGATACGCAGTATTTT	CASSYSGRGLGDTQYF